Below are 7 T cell receptor beta chains sequenced from a single sample in a study of cytotoxic CD8 clonotypes in ibrutinib-treated CLL (dated by TCRdb to about 2021). Library construction relied on the immunoSEQ multiplex PCR assay. TCRdb mirrors the immuneACCESS table, restricted to in-frame sequences. Some clones are absent from its copies; in checked studies, under half trace to an unresolved V gene, and the reason for the others is unknown. This sample comprises 150,000 or so clones, approximately 81% of them detected only once. 9.5% to 15% of the sample goes to the ten largest clones. The time point label, as the study defines it: about a year on ibrutinib. The sequenced sample was PBMCs, obtained after 12 months of ibrutinib treatment. All receptors derive from a human donor with chronic lymphocytic leukemia.

The chain links TRBV9 to TRBJ2-7; 7 positions match TRBD1. CDR1 is SGDLS and CDR2 is YYNGEE in the germline V gene. The CDR3 is 13 amino acids. Trimming took 5 bases from V and 2 from J; bases not matched to a gene: 4. This chain's CDR3 is CASSPQGAYEQYF. Here the CDR3 DNA reads TGTGCCAGCAGTCCGCAGGGGGCCTACGAGCAGTACTTC.

Turning to this clone: One end of the junction is discordant with germline, which a read error may explain. This chain uses TRBV18 with TRBJ2-4; a weak D match, TRBD2 (6 bases). Germline-derived CDR1 and CDR2 are KGHSH and LQKENI. The CDR3 consists of 16 residues. The CDR3 loop reads CASSPPLGRNKNIQYF. The CDR3 DNA sequence: TGTGCCAGCTCTCCACCGCTGGGGAGGAACAAAAACATTCAGTACTTC.

The count of this clone is one. The rearrangement links TRBV21-1 to TRBJ2-7; the table's TRBD1 call for D was not verified on the DNA. TRBV21-1 is described as a pseudogene. CDR3 length equals 17 residues. CDR3 in amino acids: CASSALKRDRDSYEQYF. In nucleotides, the CDR3 is TGTGCCAGCAGCGCCCTTAAGAGGGACAGGGATTCCTACGAGCAGTACTTC.

The J gene is TRBJ2-7, the V gene TRBV27; D unresolved. The CDR3 length is 13 residues. Germline lookup yields CDR1 MNHEY and CDR2 SMNVEV (reference sequence). The V gene lost 3 bases and the J gene lost 7 bases, with 13 bases spanning the gap. CDR3 in amino acids: CASSFSPAREQYF. CDR3 coding DNA: TGTGCCAGCAGTTTCTCACCCGCTCGGGAGCAGTACTTC.

The DNA for the CDR3 is TGCGCCAGCAGCTTCTTCGGACAGAACACTGAAGCTTTCTTT. Its translation is CASSFFGQNTEAFF. The chain links TRBV5-1 to TRBJ1-1, with D perhaps TRBD1 (5 bases). This CDR3 contains 14 residues. Trimming stripped 2 bases from V and 1 base from J, with 9 bases between. Germline V CDR1 and CDR2: SGHRS, YFSETQ.

The rearrangement links TRBV4-3 to TRBJ2-7, with TRBD1 identical over 7 bases. The CDR3 covers 15 residues. CDR1 is LGHNA and CDR2 is YSLEER in the germline V gene. Trimming removed 1 base from V and 2 bases from J; junction bases left unmatched: 5. This CDR3 reads CASSQGRQGPYEQYF. CDR3 coding DNA: TGCGCCAGCAGCCAAGGGAGACAGGGACCCTACGAGCAGTACTTC.

The chain carries TRBV25-1 and TRBJ1-2; no clear D gene. Trimming removed 6 bases at V and 4 bases at J, with 12 bases between. CDR1 MGHDK and CDR2 SYGVNS come from the germline V gene. The CDR3 sequence is 13 residues long. The CDR3 region has the DNA TGTGCCAGCAGCGAAGGTGGTTTCTATGGCTACACCTTC. Translated, it gives CASSEGGFYGYTF.